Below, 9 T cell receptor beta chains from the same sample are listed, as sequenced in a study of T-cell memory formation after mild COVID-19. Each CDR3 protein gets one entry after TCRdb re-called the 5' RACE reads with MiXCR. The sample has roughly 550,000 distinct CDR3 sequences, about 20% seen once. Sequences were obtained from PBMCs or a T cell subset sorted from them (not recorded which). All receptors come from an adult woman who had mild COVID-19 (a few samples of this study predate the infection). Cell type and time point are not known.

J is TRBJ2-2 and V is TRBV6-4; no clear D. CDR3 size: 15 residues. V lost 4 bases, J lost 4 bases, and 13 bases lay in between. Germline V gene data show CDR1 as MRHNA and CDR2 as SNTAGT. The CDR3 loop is CASSVSPGFTGELFF. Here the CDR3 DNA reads TGTGCCAGCAGTGTCAGTCCTGGCTTCACCGGGGAGCTGTTTTTT.

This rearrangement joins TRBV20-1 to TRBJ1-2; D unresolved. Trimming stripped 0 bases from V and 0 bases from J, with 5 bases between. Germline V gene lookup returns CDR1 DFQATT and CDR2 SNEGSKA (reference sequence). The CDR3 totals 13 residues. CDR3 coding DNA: TGCAGTGCTAGAGACAGTTCTAACTATGGCTACACCTTC. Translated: CSARDSSNYGYTF.

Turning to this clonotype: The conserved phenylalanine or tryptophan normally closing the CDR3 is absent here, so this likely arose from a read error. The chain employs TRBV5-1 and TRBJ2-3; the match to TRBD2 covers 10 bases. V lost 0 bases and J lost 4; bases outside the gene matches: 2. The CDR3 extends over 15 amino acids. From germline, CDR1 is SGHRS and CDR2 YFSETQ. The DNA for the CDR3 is TGCGCCAGCAGCTTGGACCTAGCGGGGGCAGATACGCAGTATTCT. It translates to CASSLDLAGADTQYS.

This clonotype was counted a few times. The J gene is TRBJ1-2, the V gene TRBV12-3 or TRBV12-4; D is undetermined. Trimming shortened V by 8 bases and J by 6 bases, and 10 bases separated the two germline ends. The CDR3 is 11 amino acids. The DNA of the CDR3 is TGTGCCAGCGGTGCGTTTAATGGCTACACCTTC. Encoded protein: CASGAFNGYTF.

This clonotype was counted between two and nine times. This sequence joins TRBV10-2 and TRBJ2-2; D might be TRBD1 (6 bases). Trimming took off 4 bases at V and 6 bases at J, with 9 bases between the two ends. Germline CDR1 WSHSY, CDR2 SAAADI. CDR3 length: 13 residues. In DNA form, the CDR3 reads TGCGCCAGCAGTGGTTACAGGGCCGGGGAGCTGTTTTTT. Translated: CASSGYRAGELFF.

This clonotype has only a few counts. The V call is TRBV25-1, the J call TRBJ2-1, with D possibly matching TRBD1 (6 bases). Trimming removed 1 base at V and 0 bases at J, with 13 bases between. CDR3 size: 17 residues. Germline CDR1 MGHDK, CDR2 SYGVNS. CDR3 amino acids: CASSEWGRGGSYNEQFF. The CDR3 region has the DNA TGTGCCAGCAGTGAATGGGGTCGAGGGGGCTCCTACAATGAGCAGTTCTTC.

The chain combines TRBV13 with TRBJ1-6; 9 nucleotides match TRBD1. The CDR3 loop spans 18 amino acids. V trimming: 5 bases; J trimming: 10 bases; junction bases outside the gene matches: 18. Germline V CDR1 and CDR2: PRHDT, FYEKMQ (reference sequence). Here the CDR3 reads CASSARQRTGVGGSPLHF. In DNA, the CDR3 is TGTGCCAGCAGCGCCCGTCAGCGGACAGGGGTCGGAGGGTCACCCCTCCACTTT.

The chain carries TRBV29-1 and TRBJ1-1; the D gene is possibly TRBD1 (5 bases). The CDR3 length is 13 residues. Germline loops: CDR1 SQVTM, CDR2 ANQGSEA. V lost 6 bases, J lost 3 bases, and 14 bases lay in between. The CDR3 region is CSVGTGKDTEAFF. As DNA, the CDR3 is TGCAGCGTAGGGACTGGCAAGGACACTGAAGCTTTCTTT. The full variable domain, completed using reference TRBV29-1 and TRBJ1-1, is SAVISQKPSRDICQRGTSLTIQCQVDSQVTMMFWYRQQPGQSLTLIATANQGSEATYESGFVIDKFPISRPNLTFSTLTVSNMSPEDSSIYLCSVGTGKDTEAFFGQGTRLTVV.

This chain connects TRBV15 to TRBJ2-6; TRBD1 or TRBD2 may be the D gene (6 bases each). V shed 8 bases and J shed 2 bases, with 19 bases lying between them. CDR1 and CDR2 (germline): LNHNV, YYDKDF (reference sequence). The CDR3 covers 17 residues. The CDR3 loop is CATWRGRGAPGANVLTF. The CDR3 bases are TGTGCCACCTGGAGGGGGAGAGGGGCCCCTGGGGCCAACGTCCTGACTTTC.